This TCR beta chain was profiled in a study of blood T cells in healthy people across ages. Study findings and constraints: Observed TCR beta diversity showed a strong correlation with the percentage of naive T cells as measured by flow cytometry. Per million T cells, TCR beta diversity dropped roughly linearly as age increased. Diversity estimates from one million T cells were considered underestimates.

The sample holds many counts of this clonotype. What it recognizes is unknown. V lost 6 bases and J 2 bases, leaving 14 bases between the germline ends. This CDR3 spans 16 amino acids. Looked up from germline, CDR1 is SNHLY and CDR2 is FYNNEI. The authors ran a second PCR of 7 to 11 cycles using a sample-barcoded 5' primer and a J-beta primer mix. TCRdb re-analysed the 5' RACE reads in MiXCR, keeping a single row per CDR3 protein. Of more than 900,000 distinct CDR3 sequences listed, around 29% were seen once; the top ten hold more than 8.5%. These data were also reused for a study on T cells of mothers and their children. From that paper: A few mothers and their six children, all healthy Caucasians, donated.

The chain carries TRBV2 and TRBJ2-6; D ambiguous. The sequenced sample was blood. This clonotype was obtained from a woman aged 40-49 years in good health. The chain's CDR3 is CASSWDGRAGANVLTF. The CDR3 DNA sequence: TGTGCCAGCAGCTGGGATGGCCGGGCTGGGGCCAACGTCCTGACTTTC. The full variable domain, in which reference TRBV2 and TRBJ2-6 provide the parts outside the CDR3, is EPEVTQTPSHQVTQMGQEVILRCVPISNHLYFYWYRQILGQKVEFLVSFYNNEISEKSEIFDDQFSVERPDGSNFTLKIRSTKLEDSAMYFCASSWDGRAGANVLTFGAGSRLTVL.